This T cell receptor beta chain was captured in a study of regulatory T cells in long-lasting Graves disease. Construction of TCR beta libraries relied on iRepertoire HTBI primers and on Arm-PCR targeting CDR3 regions. Authors' analysis steps: The study identified 62 TRBV and around 15 TRBJ segments across samples. TCRdb called the multiplex PCR reads again in MiXCR, with one record for every CDR3 protein. The V and J calls come from TCRdb's annotation, not from the publication. The data hold around 400,000 distinct CDR3 sequences, with about 25% observed a single time. Of note for this clonotype: Antigen: not known.

The CDR3 spans 16 residues. Losses at the gene ends were 2 bases for V and 8 bases for J; bases not matched to a gene: 8. In germline, CDR1 is LNHNV, CDR2 YYDKDF (reference sequence). Study-wide results and limits: New patients shared more than 950 public clonotypes, and persistent patients shared more, with around 2,600. The study found TRBV28, TRBJ1-2 and TRBJ2-5 favored in persistent disease.

Stated time point: persistent/refractory GD, antithyroid drugs over 5 years with positive TRAb. Extracted PBMC RNA gave rise to the TCR library. The origin of this receptor is a female donor with Graves disease. The rearrangement links TRBV15 to TRBJ1-6; 8 bases map to TRBD1. This specimen was peripheral blood mononuclear cells (PBMCs), taken when the disease was refractory, from a patient treated with antithyroid drugs. CDR3 protein: CATSRFGQGTDSPLHF. DNA for the CDR3: TGTGCCACCAGCAGATTTGGACAGGGAACAGATTCACCCCTCCACTTT.